This T cell receptor beta chain was retrieved from a study of T cells in Graves' hyperthyroidism and ophthalmopathy. Study-wide results and caveats: Most expanded thyroid clonotypes above 0.001 also appeared in blood.

Stability of Graves' hyperthyroidism was defined as absent ophthalmopathy progression within 18 months. Patients having uncontrolled infection, another autoimmune disease, pregnancy or lactation were not included. The TCR beta CDR3 regions underwent amplification using RNA transcripts as the source. Using the HTBI primer set, a first-round RT-PCR was run on the TCR CDR3. TCRdb fed the multiplex PCR reads into MiXCR, producing one record per CDR3 protein. The table records around 500,000 distinct CDR3 sequences, 13% to 15% of them present only once. On this clonotype itself: The target antigen is unknown. This may be a read error, as it is one base from a much larger clone. The final CDR3 position lacks the conserved phenylalanine or tryptophan, pointing to a likely read error.

The CDR3 is 16 amino acids. Per germline, CDR1 SGHNT and CDR2 YENEEA. V shed 5 bases and J shed 0 bases, with 11 bases lying between them. This TCR derives from a woman between 40 and 50 years old with Graves' hyperthyroidism. The V gene is TRBV11-3, the J gene TRBJ2-6; D gene uncertain. The specimen sequenced was blood. CDR3 sequence (DNA): TGTGCCAGCAGCGGGAACAGCGCCTCTGGGGCCAACGTCCTGACTTGC. It codes for CASSGNSASGANVLTC.